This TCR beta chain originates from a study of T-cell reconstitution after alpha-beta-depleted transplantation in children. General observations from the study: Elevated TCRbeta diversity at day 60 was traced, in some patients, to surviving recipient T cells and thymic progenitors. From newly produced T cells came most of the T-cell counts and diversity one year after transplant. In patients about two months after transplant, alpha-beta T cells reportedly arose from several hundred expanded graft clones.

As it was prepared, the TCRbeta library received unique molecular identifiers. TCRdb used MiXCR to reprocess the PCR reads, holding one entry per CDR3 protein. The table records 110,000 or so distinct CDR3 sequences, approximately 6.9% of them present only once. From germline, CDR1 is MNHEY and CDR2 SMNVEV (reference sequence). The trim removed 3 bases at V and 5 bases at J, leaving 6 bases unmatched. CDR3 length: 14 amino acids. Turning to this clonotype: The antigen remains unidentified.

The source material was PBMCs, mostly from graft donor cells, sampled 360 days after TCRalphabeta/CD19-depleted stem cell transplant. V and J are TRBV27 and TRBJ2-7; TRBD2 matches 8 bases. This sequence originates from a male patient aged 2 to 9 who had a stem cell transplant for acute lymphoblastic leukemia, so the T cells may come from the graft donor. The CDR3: CASSFQREHDEQYF. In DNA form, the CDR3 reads TGTGCCAGCAGTTTCCAGCGGGAGCATGACGAGCAGTACTTC.